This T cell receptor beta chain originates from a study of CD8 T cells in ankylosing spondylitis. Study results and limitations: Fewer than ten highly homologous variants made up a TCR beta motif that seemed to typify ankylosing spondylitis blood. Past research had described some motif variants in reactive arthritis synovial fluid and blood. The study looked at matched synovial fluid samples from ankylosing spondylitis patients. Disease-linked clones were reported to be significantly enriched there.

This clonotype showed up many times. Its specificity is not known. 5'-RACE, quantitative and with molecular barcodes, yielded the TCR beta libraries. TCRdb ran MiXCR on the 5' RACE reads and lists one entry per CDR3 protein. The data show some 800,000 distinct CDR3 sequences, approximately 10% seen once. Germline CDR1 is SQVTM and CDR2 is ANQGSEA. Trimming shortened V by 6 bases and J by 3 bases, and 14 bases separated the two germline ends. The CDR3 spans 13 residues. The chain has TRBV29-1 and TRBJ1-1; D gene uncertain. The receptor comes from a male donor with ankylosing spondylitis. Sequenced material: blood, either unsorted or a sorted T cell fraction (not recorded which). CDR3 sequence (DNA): TGCAGCGTGTCAAGGGTGAGGGACACTGAAGCTTTCTTT. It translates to CSVSRVRDTEAFF.